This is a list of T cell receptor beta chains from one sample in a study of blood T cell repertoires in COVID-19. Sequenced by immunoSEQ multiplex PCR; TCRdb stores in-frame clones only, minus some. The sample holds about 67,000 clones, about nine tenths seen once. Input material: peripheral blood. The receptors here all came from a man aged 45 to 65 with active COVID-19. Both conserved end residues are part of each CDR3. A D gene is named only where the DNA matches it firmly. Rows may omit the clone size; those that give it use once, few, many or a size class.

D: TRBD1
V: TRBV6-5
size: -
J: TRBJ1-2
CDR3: CASSYGQGHYTF
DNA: TGTGCCAGCAGTTACGGACAGGGGCACTACACCTTC

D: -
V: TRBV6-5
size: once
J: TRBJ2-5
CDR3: CASRNRAGTQYF
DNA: TGTGCCAGCAGAAACAGAGCGGGGACCCAGTACTTC

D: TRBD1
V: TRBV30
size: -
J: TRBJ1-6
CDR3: CAWSSWGQGRSPLHF
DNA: TGTGCCTGGAGTTCATGGGGACAGGGGAGATCCCCCCTCCACTTT

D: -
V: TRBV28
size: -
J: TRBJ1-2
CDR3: CASSRGGGDYGYTF
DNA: TGTGCCAGCAGCCGGGGAGGAGGGGACTATGGCTACACCTTC

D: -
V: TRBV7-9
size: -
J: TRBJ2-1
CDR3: CASSSKRGARHNEQFF
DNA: TGTGCCAGCAGCTCAAAACGGGGGGCTCGGCACAATGAGCAGTTCTTC

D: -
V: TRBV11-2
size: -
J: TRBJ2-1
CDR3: CASSFRASSYNEQFF
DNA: TGTGCCAGCAGCTTCCGAGCGAGTTCCTACAATGAGCAGTTCTTC

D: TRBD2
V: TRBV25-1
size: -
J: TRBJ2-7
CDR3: CASSTSASGSYEQYF
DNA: TGTGCCAGCAGTACCTCGGCTAGCGGGAGTTACGAGCAGTACTTC

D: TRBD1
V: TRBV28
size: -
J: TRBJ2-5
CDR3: CASGNDRGETQYF
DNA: TGTGCCAGCGGGAACGACAGGGGTGAGACCCAGTACTTC

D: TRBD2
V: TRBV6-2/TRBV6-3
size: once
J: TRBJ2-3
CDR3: CASSPRGGLNTDTQYF
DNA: TGTGCCAGCAGTCCGCGCGGGGGGCTAAACACAGATACGCAGTATTTT

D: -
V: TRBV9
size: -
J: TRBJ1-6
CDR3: CASSVAGNRDNSLHF
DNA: TGTGCCAGCAGCGTAGCAGGAAACCGGGACAACTCCCTCCACTTT

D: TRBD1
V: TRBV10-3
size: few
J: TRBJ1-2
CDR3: CAISLTGGNYGYTF
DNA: TGTGCCATCAGCCTGACAGGGGGCAACTATGGCTACACCTTC

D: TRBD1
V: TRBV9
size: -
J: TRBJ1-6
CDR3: CASSVGPGQGASPLHF
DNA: TGTGCCAGCAGCGTAGGGCCGGGACAGGGGGCCTCACCCCTCCACTTT

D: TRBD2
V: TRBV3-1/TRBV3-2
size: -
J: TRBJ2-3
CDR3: CASSQGSGGVTDTQYF
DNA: TGTGCCAGCAGCCAAGGAAGCGGGGGCGTCACAGATACGCAGTATTTT

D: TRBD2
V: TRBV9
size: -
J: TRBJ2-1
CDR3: CASSVPAGRGDEQFF
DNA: TGTGCCAGCAGCGTTCCAGCGGGGAGGGGCGATGAGCAGTTCTTC